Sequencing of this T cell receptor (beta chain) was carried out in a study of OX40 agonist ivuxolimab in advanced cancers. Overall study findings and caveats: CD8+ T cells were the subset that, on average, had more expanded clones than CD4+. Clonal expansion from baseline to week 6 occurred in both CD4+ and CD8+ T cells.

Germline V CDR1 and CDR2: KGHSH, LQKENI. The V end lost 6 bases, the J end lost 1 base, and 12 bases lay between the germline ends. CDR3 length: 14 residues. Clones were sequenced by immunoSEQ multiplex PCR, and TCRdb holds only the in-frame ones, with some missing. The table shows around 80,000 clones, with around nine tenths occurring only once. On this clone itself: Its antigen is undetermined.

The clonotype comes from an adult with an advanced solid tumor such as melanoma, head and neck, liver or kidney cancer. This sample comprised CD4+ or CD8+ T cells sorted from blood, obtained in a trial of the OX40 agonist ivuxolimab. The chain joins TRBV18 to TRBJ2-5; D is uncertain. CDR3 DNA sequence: TGTGCCAGCTCTCCTATTGAGGCCCAAGAGACCCAGTACTTC. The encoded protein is CASSPIEAQETQYF.